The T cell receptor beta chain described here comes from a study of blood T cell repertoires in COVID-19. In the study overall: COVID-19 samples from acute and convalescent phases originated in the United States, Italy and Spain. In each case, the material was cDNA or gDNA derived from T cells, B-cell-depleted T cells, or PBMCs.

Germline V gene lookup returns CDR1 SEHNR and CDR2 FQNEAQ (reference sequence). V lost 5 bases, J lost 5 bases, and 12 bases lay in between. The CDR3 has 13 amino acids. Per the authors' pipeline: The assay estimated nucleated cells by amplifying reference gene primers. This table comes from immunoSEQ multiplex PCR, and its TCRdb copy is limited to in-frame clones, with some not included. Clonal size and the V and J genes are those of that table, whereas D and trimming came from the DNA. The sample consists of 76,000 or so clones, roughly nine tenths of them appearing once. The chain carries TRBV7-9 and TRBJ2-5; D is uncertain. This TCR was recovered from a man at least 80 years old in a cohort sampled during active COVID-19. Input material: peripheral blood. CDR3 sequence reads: CASSPRVVETQYF. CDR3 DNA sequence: TGTGCCAGCAGCCCCCGGGTGGTGGAGACCCAGTACTTC.